This T cell receptor beta chain was observed in a study of T cell responses to AZD1222 COVID-19 vaccine. Study details: Doses given second, at about 4 or about 12 weeks, were pooled. Study-wide results and limits: Unmutated variant regions are reportedly targeted by nearly half of spike-specific TCRs. The CD4 TCRs associated with vaccination extended across spike and predominated at 160-218 and 743-854.

The CDR3 has 14 amino acids. The V and J ends lost 7 bases and 2 bases respectively, with 12 bases between them. In germline, CDR1 is MDHEN, CDR2 SYDVKM. A note on this clone: The antigen is unknown.

Produced via immunoSEQ multiplex PCR; TCRdb's table is partial and in-frame only. The profile covers tens of thousands of clones, with 85% to 90% appearing a single time and about 7% taken by the ten largest. The sequence came from an adult in good health. The chain joins TRBV28 to TRBJ2-1, with a tentative D call TRBD1 (6 bases). The sequencing used peripheral blood, collected on day 0 of AZD1222 vaccination. The CDR3 DNA reads as TGTGCCAGCAAAACGGCAGGGGCCTACAATGAGCAGTTCTTC. It encodes CASKTAGAYNEQFF.